The rows below give T cell receptor beta chains drawn from one sample of a study of cytomegalovirus exposure and HLA in healthy donors. Clones were read by immunoSEQ multiplex PCR, and TCRdb kept only the in-frame ones, dropping some. The data show roughly 150,000 clones, roughly nine tenths seen once. Source material: PBMCs. These receptors originate from a woman in her thirties in good health and CMV-seronegative. Both conserved end residues are part of each CDR3. A D gene is named only where the DNA matches it firmly. Size values are once, few and many counts, or a class for expanded clones, and some rows have none.

NA	TRBV19	NA	TRBJ2-3	CATGSDTQYF	TGTGCCACAGGGTCAGATACGCAGTATTTT
NA	TRBV20-1	TRBD1	TRBJ2-5	CSATGGETQYF	TGCAGTGCTACAGGGGGAGAGACCCAGTACTTC
NA	TRBV9	NA	TRBJ1-1	CASSVVDRGGEAFF	TGTGCCAGCAGCGTAGTCGACCGAGGGGGTGAAGCTTTCTTT
NA	TRBV11-3	NA	TRBJ2-1	CASSLVGFGTLDNEQFF	TGTGCCAGCAGCTTAGTTGGGTTCGGGACTCTTGACAATGAGCAGTTCTTC
NA	TRBV28	TRBD1	TRBJ2-6	CASSLSGQGFPGANVLTF	TGTGCCAGCAGTCTCTCGGGACAGGGATTCCCTGGGGCCAACGTCCTGACTTTC
NA	TRBV19	NA	TRBJ2-7	CASSIVGTTDYEQYF	TGTGCCAGTAGTATAGTGGGGACAACGGACTACGAGCAGTACTTC
NA	TRBV7-2	TRBD1	TRBJ2-5	CASSPWTGESGTQYF	TGTGCCAGCAGCCCTTGGACAGGGGAGAGTGGGACCCAGTACTTC
NA	TRBV19	TRBD1	TRBJ1-2	CASRRTGGVYGYTF	TGTGCCAGTAGAAGGACAGGGGGCGTCTATGGCTACACCTTC
NA	TRBV4-2	TRBD1	TRBJ2-1	CASSHSGTGGYNEQFF	TGTGCCAGCAGCCATTCCGGGACAGGGGGCTACAATGAGCAGTTCTTC
NA	TRBV30	TRBD2	TRBJ2-7	CAWSLSGSMYEQYF	TGTGCCTGGAGTCTTAGCGGGAGCATGTACGAGCAGTACTTC
NA	TRBV30	NA	TRBJ2-7	CAWSPPQGWDEQYF	TGTGCCTGGAGTCCTCCGCAGGGGTGGGACGAGCAGTACTTC
few	TRBV7-4	NA	TRBJ2-7	CASSMRPRGCTYEQYF	TGTGCCAGCAGCATGAGACCCCGGGGATGTACCTACGAGCAGTACTTC
NA	TRBV2	TRBD1	TRBJ1-1	CASRDRVREAFF	TGTGCCAGCAGAGACAGGGTCAGGGAAGCTTTCTTT
once	TRBV6-5	NA	TRBJ1-4	CASSSNGVLTNEKLFF	TGTGCCAGCAGTTCTAACGGGGTTTTGACTAATGAAAAACTGTTTTTT